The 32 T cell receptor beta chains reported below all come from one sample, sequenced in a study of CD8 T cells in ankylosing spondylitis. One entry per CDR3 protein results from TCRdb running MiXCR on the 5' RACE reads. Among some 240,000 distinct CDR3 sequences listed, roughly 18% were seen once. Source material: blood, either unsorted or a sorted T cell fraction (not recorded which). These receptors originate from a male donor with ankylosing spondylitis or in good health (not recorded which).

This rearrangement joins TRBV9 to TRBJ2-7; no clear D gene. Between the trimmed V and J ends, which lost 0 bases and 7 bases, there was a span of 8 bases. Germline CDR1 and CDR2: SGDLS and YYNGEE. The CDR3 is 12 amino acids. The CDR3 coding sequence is TGTGCCAGCAGCGTAGAAGGTGGAGAGCAGTACTTC. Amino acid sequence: CASSVEGGEQYF. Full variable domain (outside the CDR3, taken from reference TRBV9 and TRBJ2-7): DSGVTQTPKHLITATGQRVTLRCSPRSGDLSVYWYQQSLDQGLQFLIQYYNGEERAKGNILERFSAQQFPDLHSELNLSSLELGDSALYFCASSVEGGEQYFGPGTRLTVT.

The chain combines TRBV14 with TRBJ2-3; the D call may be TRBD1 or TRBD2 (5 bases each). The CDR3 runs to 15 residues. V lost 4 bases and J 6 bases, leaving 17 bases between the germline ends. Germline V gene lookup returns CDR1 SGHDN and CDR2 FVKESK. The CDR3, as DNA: TGTGCCAGCAGCCGATACCGGGACCTAGCTGATACGCAGTATTTT. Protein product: CASSRYRDLADTQYF.

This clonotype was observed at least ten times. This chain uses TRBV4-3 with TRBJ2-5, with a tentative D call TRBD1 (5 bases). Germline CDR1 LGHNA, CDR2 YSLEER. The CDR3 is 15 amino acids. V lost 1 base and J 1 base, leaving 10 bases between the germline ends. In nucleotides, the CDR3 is TGCGCCAGCAGCCAAGCCAGACAGACCCAAGAGACCCAGTACTTC. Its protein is CASSQARQTQETQYF.

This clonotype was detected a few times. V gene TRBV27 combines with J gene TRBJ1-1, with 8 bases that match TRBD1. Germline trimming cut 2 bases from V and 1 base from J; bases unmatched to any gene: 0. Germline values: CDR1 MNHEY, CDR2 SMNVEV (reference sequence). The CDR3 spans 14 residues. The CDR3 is CASSLQGANTEAFF. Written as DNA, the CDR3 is TGTGCCAGCAGTTTACAGGGGGCGAACACTGAAGCTTTCTTT.

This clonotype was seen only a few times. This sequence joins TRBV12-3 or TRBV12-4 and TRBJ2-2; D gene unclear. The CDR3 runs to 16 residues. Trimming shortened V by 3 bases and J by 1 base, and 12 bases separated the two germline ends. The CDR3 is CASSFWSLVNTGELFF. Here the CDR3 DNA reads TGTGCCAGCAGTTTCTGGTCTCTTGTGAACACCGGGGAGCTGTTTTTT.

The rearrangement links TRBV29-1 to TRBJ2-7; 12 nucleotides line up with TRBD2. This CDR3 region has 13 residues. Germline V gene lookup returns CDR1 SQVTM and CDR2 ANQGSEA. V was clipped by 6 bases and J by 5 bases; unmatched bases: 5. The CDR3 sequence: CSVRLAGEHEQYF. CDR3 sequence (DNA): TGCAGCGTCCGACTAGCGGGAGAACACGAGCAGTACTTC.

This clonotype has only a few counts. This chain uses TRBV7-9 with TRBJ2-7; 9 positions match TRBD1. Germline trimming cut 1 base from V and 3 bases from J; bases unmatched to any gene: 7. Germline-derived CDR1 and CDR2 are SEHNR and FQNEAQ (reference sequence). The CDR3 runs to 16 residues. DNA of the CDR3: TGTGCCAGCAGCTTAGGACAGGGGGGAATGGACTACGAGCAGTACTTC. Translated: CASSLGQGGMDYEQYF.

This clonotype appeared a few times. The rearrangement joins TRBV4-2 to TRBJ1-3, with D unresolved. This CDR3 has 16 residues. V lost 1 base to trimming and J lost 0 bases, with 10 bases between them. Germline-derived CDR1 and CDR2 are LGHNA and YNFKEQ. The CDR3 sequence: CASSQVGLGSGNTIYF. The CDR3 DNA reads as TGTGCCAGCAGCCAAGTGGGCTTAGGCTCTGGAAACACCATATATTTT.

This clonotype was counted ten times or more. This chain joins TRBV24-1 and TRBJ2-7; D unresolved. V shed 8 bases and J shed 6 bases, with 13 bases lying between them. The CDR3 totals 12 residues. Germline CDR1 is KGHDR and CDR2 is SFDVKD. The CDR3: CATMVESGEQYF. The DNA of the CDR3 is TGTGCCACCATGGTAGAGTCCGGCGAGCAGTACTTC.

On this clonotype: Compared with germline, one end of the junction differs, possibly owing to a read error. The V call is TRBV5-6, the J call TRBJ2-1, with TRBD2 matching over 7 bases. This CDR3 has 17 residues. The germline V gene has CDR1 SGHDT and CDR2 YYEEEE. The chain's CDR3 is CASSIGTVLAAYNVQFF. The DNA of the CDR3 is TGTGCCAGCAGCATCGGAACGGTGCTAGCGGCCTACAATGTGCAGTTCTTC.

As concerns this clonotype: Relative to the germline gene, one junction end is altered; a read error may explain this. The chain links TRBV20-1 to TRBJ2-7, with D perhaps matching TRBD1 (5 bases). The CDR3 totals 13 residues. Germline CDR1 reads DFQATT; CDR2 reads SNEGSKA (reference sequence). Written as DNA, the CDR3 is TGCAGTGCTGAGACAGTTAACTCCTGCGAGCAGTACTTC. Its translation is CSAETVNSCEQYF.

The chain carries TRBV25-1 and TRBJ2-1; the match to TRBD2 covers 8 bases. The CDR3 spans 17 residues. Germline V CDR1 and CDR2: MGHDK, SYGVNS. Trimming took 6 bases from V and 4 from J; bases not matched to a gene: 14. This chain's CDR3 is CASSPPSSGGGYNEQFF. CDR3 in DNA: TGTGCCAGCAGCCCCCCATCAAGCGGGGGAGGGTACAATGAGCAGTTCTTC.

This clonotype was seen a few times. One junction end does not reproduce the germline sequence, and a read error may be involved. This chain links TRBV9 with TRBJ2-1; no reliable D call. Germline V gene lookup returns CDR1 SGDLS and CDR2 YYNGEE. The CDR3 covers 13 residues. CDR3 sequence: CASSVVSHNEQFF. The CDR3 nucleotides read TGTGCCAGCAGCGTAGTCTCCCACAATGAGCAGTTCTTC.

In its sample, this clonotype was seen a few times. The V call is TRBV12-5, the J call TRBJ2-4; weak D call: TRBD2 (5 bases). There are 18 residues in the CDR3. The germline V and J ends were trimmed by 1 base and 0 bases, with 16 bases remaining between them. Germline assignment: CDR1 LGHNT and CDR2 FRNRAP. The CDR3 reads CASGLASGSYVAKNIQYF. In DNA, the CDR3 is TGTGCTAGTGGTTTGGCCTCGGGATCCTACGTAGCCAAAAACATTCAGTACTTC.

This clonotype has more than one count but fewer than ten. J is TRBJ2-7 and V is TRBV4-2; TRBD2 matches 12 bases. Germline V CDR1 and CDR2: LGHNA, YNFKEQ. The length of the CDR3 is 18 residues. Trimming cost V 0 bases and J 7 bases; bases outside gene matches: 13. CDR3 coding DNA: TGTGCCAGCAGCCAAGAAACTCTAGCGGGAGGGCCGGATTATGAGCAGTACTTC. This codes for CASSQETLAGGPDYEQYF.

CDR3 sequence (DNA): TGTGCCAGCAGCTTAGAGACTTTAGGTCGAAACACCATATATTTT. It encodes CASSLETLGRNTIYF. The V and J genes are TRBV7-2 and TRBJ1-3; D not certain. The germline CDR1 and CDR2 sequences are SGHTA and FQGNSA. The CDR3 has 15 amino acids. V lost 1 base, J lost 5 bases, and 12 bases lay in between.

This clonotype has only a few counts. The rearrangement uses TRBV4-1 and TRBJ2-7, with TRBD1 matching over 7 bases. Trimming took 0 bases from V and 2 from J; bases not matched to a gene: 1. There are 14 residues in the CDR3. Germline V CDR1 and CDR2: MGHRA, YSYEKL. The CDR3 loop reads CASSQEGQTYEQYF. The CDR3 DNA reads TGCGCCAGCAGCCAAGAGGGACAGACCTACGAGCAGTACTTC.

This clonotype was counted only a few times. CDR3 bases: TGTGCCAGCAGCTTTGGCGGGAGGGGCAATGAGCAGTTCTTC. Its translation is CASSFGGRGNEQFF. The rearrangement joins TRBV7-9 to TRBJ2-1, with 9 bases lining up with TRBD2. In germline, CDR1 is SEHNR, CDR2 FQNEAQ (reference sequence). The V and J ends lost 3 bases and 6 bases, in that order; junction bases with no gene match: 3. This CDR3 spans 14 amino acids.

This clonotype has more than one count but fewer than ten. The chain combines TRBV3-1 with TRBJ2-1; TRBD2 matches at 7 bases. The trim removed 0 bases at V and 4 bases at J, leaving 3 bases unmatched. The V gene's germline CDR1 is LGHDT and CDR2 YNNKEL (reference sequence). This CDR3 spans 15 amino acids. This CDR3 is CASSQDLAAYNEQFF. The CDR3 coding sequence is TGTGCCAGCAGCCAAGACCTAGCGGCGTACAATGAGCAGTTCTTC.

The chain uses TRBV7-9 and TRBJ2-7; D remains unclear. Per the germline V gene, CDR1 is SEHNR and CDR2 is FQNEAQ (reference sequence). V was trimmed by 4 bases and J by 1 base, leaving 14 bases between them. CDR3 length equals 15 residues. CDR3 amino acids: CASSSSFLASYEQYF. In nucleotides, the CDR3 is TGTGCCAGCAGCTCCAGTTTTTTGGCGTCCTACGAGCAGTACTTC.

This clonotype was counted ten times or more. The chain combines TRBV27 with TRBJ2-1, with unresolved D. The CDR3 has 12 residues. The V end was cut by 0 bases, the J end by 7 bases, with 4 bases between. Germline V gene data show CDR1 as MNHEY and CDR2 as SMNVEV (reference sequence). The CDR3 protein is CASSLSGNEQFF. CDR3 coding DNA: TGTGCCAGCAGTTTATCAGGGAATGAGCAGTTCTTC.

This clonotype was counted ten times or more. CDR3 sequence: CAISGEGAQETQYF. The CDR3 coding sequence is TGTGCCATCAGTGGTGAAGGGGCCCAAGAGACCCAGTACTTC. The genes are TRBV10-3 and TRBJ2-5, with D maybe TRBD1 (5 bases). The germline gives CDR1 ENHRY, CDR2 SYGVKD. Trimming pared 4 bases from V and 1 base from J, leaving 10 bases between. The CDR3 is made up of 14 amino acids.

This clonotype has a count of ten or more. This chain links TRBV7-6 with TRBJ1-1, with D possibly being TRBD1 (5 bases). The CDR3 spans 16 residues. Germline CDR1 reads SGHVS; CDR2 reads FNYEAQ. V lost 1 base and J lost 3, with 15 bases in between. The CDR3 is CASSLDFPGGDTEAFF. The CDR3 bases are TGTGCCAGCAGCTTAGACTTCCCGGGGGGTGACACTGAAGCTTTCTTT.

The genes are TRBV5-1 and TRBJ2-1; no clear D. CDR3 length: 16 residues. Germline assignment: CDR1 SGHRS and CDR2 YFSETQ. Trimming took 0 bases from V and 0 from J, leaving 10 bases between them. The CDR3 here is CASSLAKQSSYNEQFF. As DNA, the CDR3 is TGCGCCAGCAGCTTGGCCAAGCAGAGCTCCTACAATGAGCAGTTCTTC.

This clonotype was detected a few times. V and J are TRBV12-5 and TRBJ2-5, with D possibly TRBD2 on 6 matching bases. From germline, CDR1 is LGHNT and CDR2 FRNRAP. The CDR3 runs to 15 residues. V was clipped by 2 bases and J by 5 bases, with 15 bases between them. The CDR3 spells CASGLTGAPGETQYF. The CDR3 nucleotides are TGTGCTAGTGGTTTGACGGGAGCCCCAGGGGAGACCCAGTACTTC.

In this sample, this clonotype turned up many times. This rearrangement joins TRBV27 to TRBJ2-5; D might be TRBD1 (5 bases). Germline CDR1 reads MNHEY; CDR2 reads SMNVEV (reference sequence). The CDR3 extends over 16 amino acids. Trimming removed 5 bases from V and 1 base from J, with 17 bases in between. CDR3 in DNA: TGTGCCAGCAGTACAGTCCAGGGTAGAGCCCAAGAGACCCAGTACTTC. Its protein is CASSTVQGRAQETQYF.

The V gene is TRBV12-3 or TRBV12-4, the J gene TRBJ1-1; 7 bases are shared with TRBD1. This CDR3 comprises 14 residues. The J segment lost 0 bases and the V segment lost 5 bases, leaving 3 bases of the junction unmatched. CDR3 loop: CASSTTGLNTEAFF. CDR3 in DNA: TGTGCCAGCAGTACGACAGGGTTGAACACTGAAGCTTTCTTT.

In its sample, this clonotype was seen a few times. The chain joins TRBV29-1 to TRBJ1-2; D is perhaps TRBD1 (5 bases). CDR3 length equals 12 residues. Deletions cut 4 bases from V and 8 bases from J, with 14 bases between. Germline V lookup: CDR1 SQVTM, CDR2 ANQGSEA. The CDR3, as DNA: TGCAGCGTTGTACAGGCCACGGGGGGCTACACCTTC. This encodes CSVVQATGGYTF.

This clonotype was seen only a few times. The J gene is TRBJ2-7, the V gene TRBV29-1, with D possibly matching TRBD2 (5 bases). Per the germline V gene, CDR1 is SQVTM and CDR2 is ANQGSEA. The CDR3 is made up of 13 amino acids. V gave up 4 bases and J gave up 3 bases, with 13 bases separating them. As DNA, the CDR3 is TGCAGCGTTGTTATCCGGGGTAACTACGAGCAGTACTTC. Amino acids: CSVVIRGNYEQYF.

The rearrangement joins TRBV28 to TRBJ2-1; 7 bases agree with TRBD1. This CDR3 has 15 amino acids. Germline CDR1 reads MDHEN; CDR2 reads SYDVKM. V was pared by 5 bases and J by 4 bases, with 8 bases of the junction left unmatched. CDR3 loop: CASSPTGRNYNEQFF. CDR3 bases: TGTGCCAGCAGTCCGACAGGGAGAAATTACAATGAGCAGTTCTTC. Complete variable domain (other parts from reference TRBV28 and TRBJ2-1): DVKVTQSSRYLVKRTGEKVFLECVQDMDHENMFWYRQDPGLGLRLIYFSYDVKMKEKGDIPEGYSVSREKKERFSLILESASTNQTSMYLCASSPTGRNYNEQFFGPGTRLTVL.

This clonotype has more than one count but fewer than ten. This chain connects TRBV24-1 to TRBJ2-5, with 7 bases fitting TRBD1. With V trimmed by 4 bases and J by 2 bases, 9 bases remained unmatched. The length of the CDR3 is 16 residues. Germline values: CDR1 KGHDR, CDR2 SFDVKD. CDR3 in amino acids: CATSDHGRQGQETQYF. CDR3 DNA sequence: TGTGCCACCAGTGACCACGGCCGACAGGGACAAGAGACCCAGTACTTC.

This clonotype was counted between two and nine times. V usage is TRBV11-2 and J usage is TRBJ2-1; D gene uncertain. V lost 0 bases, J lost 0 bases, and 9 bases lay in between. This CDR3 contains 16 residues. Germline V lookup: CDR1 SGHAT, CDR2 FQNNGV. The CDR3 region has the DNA TGTGCCAGCAGCTTAGAAGAGTCCAGCTCCTACAATGAGCAGTTCTTC. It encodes CASSLEESSSYNEQFF.